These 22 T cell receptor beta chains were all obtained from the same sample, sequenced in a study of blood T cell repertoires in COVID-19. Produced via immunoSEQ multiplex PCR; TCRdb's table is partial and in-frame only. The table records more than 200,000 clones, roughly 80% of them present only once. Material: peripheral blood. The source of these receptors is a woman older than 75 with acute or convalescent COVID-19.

CDR3 coding DNA: TGCAGCGCGGGGCTAGCGGGAGGGGCTGAGCAGTTCTTC. As protein: CSAGLAGGAEQFF. The gene calls are TRBV29-1 and TRBJ2-1, with TRBD2 identical over 12 bases. The CDR3 consists of 13 residues. Germline V gene sequence: CDR1 SQVTM, CDR2 ANQGSEA. After removal of 7 bases from V and 9 bases from J, the junction contained 7 bases not matched to a gene.

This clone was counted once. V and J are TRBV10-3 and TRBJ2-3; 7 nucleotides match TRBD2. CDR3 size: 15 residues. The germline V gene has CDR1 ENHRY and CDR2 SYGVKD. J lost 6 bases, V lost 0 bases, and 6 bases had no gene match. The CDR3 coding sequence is TGTGCCATCAGTGAGTCGAGAGCGGGAACGGATACGCAGTATTTT. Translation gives CAISESRAGTDTQYF.

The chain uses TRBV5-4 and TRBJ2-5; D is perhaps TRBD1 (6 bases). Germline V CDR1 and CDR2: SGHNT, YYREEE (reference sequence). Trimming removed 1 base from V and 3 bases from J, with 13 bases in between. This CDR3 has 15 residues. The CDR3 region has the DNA TGTGCCAGCAGCTTGACCCGGGACAAAGAAGAGACCCAGTACTTC. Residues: CASSLTRDKEETQYF.

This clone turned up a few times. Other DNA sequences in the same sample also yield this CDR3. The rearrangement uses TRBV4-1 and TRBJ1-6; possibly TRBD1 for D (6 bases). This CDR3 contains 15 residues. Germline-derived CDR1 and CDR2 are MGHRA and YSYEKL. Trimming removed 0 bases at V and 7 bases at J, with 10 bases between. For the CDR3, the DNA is TGCGCCAGCAGCCAAGATCCGACAGGCAATTCACCCCTCCACTTT. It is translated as CASSQDPTGNSPLHF.

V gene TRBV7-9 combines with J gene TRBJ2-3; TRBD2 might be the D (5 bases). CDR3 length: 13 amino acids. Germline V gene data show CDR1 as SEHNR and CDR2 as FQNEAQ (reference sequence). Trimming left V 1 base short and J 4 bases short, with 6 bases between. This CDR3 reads CASSLDGADTQYF. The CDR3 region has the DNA TGTGCCAGCAGCTTAGACGGGGCAGATACGCAGTATTTT. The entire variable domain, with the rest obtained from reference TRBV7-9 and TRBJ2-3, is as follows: DTGVSQNPRHKITKRGQNVTFRCDPISEHNRLYWYRQTLGQGPEFLTYFQNEAQLEKSRLLSDRFSAERPKGSFSTLEIQRTEQGDSAMYLCASSLDGADTQYFGPGTRLTVL.

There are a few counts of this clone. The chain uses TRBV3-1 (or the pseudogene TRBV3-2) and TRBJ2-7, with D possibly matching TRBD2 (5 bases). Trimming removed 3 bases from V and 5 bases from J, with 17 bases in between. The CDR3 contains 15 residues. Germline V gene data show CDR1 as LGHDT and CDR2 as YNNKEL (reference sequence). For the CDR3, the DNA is TGTGCCAGCAGCCAGCCGGAGGCAAGGGTCAACGAGCAGTACTTC. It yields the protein CASSQPEARVNEQYF.

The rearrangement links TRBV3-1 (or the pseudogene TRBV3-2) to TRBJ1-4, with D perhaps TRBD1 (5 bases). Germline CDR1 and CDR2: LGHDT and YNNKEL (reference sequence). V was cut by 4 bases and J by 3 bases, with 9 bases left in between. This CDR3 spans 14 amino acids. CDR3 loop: CASSPGVANEKLFF. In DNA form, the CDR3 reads TGTGCCAGCAGCCCGGGGGTGGCTAATGAAAAACTGTTTTTT.

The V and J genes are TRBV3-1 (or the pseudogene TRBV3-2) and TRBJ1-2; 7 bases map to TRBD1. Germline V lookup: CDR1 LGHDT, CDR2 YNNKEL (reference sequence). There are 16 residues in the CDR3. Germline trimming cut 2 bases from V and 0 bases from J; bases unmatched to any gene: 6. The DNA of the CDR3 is TGTGCCAGCAGCCAACTCCGGGACAGAACTAACTATGGCTACACCTTC. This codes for CASSQLRDRTNYGYTF.

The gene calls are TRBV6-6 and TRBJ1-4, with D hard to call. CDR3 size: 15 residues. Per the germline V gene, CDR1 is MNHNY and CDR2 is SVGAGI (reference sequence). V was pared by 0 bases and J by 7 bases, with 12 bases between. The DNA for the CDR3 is TGTGCCAGCAGTTACTCCGACAATGAACCTGAAAAACTGTTTTTT. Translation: CASSYSDNEPEKLFF.

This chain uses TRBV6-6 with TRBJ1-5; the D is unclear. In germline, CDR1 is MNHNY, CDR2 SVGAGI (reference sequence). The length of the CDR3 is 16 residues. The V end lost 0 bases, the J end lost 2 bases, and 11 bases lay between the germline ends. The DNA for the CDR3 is TGTGCCAGCAGTTACTCGGAGGCTCGCGGCAATCAGCCCCAGCATTTT. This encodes CASSYSEARGNQPQHF.

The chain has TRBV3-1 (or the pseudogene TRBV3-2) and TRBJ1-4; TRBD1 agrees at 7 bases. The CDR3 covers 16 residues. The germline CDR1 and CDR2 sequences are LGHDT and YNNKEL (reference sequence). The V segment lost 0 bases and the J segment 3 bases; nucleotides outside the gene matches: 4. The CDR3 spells CASSQEDRVSNEKLFF. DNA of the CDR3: TGTGCCAGCAGCCAAGAAGACAGGGTTTCTAATGAAAAACTGTTTTTT.

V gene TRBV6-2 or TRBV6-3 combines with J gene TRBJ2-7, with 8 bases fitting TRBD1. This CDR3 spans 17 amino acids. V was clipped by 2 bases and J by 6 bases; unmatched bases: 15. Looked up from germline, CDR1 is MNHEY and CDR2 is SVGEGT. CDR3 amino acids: CASSYGSGGSHRGEQYF. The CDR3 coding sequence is TGTGCCAGCAGTTACGGATCAGGGGGCTCCCATAGGGGCGAGCAGTACTTC.

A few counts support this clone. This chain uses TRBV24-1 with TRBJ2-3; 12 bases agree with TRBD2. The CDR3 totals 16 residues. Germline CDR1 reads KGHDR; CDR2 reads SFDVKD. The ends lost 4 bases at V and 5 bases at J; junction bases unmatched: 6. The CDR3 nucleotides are TGTGCCACCAGTGACCTCCTAGCGGGAGGGCTAGATACGCAGTATTTT. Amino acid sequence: CATSDLLAGGLDTQYF.

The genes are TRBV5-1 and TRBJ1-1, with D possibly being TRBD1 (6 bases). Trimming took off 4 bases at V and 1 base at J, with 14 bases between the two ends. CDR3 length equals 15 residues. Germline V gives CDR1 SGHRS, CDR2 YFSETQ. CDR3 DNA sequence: TGCGCCAGCAGCGAAGCAACGACAGGGAACACTGAAGCTTTCTTT. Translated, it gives CASSEATTGNTEAFF.

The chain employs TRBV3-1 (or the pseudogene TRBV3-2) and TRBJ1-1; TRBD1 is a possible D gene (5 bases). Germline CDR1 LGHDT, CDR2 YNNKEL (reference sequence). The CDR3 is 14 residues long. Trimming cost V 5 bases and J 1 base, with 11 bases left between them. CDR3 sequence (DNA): TGTGCCAGCAGCTCGTATCAGGGGAACACTGAAGCTTTCTTT. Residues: CASSSYQGNTEAFF.

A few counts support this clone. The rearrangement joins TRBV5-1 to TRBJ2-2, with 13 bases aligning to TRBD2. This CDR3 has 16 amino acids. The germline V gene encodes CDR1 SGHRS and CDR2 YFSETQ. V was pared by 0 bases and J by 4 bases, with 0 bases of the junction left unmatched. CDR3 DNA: TGCGCCAGCAGCTTGGGACTAGCGGGAGGCACCGGGGAGCTGTTTTTT. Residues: CASSLGLAGGTGELFF.

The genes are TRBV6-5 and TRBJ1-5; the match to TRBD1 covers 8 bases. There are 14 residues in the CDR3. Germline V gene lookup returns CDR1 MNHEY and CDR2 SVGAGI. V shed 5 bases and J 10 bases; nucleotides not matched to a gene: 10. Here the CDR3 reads CASSPDRVGGPQHF. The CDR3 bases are TGTGCCAGCAGTCCGGACAGGGTGGGAGGACCCCAGCATTTT.

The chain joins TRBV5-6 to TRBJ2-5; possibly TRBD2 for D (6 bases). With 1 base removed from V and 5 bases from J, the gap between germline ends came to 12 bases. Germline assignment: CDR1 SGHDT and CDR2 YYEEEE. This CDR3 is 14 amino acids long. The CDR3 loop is CASSLRGVRETQYF. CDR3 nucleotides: TGTGCCAGCAGCTTGCGCGGGGTACGGGAGACCCAGTACTTC.

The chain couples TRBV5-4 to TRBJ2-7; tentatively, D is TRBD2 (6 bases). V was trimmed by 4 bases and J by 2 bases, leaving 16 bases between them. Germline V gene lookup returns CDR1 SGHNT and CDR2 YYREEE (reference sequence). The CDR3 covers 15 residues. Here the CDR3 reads CASSPGAADTYEQYF. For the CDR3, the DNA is TGTGCCAGCAGCCCGGGAGCGGCTGATACCTACGAGCAGTACTTC.

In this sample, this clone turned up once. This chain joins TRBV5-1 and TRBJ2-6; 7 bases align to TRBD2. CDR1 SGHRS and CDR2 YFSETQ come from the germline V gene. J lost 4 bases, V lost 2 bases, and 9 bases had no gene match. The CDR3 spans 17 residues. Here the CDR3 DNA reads TGCGCCAGCAGCTTCGCGTGGGACTACTCAGGGGCCAACGTCCTGACTTTC. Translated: CASSFAWDYSGANVLTF.

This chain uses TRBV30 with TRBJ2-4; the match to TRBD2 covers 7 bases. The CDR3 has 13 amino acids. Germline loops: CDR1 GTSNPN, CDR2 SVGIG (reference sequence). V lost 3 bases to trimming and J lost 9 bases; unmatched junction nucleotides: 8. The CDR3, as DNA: TGTGCCTGGAGCCGGACTAGTCAAGGCATTCAGTACTTC. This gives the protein CAWSRTSQGIQYF.

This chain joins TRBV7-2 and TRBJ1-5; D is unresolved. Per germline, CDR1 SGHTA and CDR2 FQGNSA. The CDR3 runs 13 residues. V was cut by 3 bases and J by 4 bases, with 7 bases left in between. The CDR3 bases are TGTGCCAGCAGCTTTGGGCAGAATCAGCCCCAGCATTTT. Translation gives CASSFGQNQPQHF.